This section outlines one T cell receptor beta chain sequence together with its context. Its antigen is unknown. The sample belongs to a study of cytomegalovirus exposure and HLA in healthy donors. The study, taken as a whole, reports: With later analysis, a missense DCLRE1C variant became linked to TCR beta V- and J-gene trimming.

Primers for the PCR totalled 60 Vbeta and 13 Jbeta. Sequenced by immunoSEQ multiplex PCR; TCRdb stores in-frame clones only, minus some. The sample has over 150,000 clones; 65% to 85% are singletons. The V end lost 7 bases, the J end lost 2 bases, and 5 bases lay between the germline ends. Germline V gene data show CDR1 as LGHNT and CDR2 as FRNRAP. CDR3 length: 11 residues. The rearrangement joins TRBV12-5 to TRBJ2-5; D gene unclear. This TCR was sampled from a woman aged 40 to 49 in good health and CMV-seropositive. Sequencing was carried out using PBMCs. CDR3 nucleotide sequence: TGTGCTAGTGCACAGCAAGAGACCCAGTACTTC. Its translation: CASAQQETQYF. The full variable domain, with the rest looked up from reference TRBV12-5 and TRBJ2-5, is DARVTQTPRHKVTEMGQEVTMRCQPILGHNTVFWYRQTMMQGLELLAYFRNRAPLDDSGMPKDRFSAEMPDATLATLKIQPSEPRDSAVYFCASAQQETQYFGPGTRLLVL.